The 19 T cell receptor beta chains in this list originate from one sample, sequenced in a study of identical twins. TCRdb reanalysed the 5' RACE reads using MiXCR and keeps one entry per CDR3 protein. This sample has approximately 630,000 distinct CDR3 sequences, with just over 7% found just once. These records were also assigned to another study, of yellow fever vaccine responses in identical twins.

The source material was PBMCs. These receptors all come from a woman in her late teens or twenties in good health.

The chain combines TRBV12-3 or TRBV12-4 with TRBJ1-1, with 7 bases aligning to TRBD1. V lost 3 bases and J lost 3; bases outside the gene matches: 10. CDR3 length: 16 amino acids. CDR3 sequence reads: CASSLGSGTVHTEAFF. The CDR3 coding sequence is TGTGCCAGCAGTTTGGGATCCGGGACAGTCCACACTGAAGCTTTCTTT.

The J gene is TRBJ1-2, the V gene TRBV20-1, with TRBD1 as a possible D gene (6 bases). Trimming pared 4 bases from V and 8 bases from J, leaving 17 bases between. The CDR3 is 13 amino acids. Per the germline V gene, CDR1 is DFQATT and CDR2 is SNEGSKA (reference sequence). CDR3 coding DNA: TGCAGTGCTACCTCCGGGGGCCGGGGAGGCTACACCTTC. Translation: CSATSGGRGGYTF.

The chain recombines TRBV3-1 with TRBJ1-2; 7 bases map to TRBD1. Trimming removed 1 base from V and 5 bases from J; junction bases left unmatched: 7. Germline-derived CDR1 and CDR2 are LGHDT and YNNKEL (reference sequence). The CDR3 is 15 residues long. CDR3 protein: CASSQAQGPSYGYTF. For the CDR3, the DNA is TGTGCCAGCAGCCAAGCACAGGGGCCCTCATATGGCTACACCTTC.

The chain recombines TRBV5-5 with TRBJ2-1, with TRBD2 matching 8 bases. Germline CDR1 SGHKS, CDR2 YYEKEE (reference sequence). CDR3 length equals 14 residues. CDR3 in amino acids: CATGRGAFYNEQFF. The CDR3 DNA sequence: TGTGCGACGGGGCGGGGGGCCTTCTACAATGAGCAGTTCTTC. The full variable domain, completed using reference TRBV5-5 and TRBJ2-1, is DAGVTQSPTHLIKTRGQQVTLRCSPISGHKSVSWYQQVLGQGPQFIFQYYEKEERGRGNFPDRFSARQFPNYSSELNVNALLLGDSALYLCATGRGAFYNEQFFGPGTRLTVL.

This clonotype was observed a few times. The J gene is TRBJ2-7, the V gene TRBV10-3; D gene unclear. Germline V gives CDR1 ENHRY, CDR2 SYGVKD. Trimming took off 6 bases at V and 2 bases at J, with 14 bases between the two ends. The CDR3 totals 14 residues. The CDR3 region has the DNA TGTGCCATCAGCCCCGATCCGTCGACCTACGAGCAGTACGTC. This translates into CAISPDPSTYEQYV.

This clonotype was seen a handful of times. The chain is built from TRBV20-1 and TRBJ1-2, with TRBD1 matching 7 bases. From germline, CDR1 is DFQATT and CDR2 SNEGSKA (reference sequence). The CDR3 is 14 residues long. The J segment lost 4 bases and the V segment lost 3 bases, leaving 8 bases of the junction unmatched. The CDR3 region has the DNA TGCAGTGCTAGTAGAGGGGACAGCCTCTATGGCTACACCTTC. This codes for CSASRGDSLYGYTF.

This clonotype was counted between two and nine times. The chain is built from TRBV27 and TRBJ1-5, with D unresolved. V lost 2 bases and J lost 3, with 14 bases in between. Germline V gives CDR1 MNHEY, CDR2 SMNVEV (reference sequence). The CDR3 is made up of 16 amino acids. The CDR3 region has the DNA TGTGCCAGCAGTTTAGACTATTCCGGGTTCAATCAGCCCCAGCATTTT. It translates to CASSLDYSGFNQPQHF.

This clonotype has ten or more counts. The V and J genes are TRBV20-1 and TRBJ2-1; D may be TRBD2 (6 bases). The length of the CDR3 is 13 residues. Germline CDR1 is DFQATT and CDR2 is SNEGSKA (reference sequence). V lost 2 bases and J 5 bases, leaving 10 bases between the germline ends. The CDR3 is CSARRGTNNEQFF. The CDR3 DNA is TGCAGTGCTAGACGGGGGACCAACAATGAGCAGTTCTTC.

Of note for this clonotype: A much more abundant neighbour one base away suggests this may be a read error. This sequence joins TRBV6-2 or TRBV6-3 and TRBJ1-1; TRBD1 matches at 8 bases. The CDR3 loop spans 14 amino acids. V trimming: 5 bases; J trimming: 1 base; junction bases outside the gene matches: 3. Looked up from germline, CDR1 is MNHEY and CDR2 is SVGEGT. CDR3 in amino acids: CASSDRGWNTEAFF. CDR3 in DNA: TGTGCCAGCAGTGACAGGGGATGGAACACTGAAGCTTTCTTT.

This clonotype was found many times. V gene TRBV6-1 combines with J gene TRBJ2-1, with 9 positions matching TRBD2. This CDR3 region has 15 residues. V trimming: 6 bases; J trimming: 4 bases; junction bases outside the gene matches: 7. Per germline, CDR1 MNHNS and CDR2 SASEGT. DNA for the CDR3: TGTGCCAGCAGCACCGGGACTAGCAGTTACAATGAGCAGTTCTTC. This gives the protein CASSTGTSSYNEQFF.

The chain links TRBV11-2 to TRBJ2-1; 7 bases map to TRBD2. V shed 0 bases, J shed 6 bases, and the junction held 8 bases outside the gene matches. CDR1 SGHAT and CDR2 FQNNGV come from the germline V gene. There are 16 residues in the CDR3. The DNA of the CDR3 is TGTGCCAGCAGCTTAGACCTAGCGGAGGTTTTCAATGAGCAGTTCTTC. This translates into CASSLDLAEVFNEQFF.

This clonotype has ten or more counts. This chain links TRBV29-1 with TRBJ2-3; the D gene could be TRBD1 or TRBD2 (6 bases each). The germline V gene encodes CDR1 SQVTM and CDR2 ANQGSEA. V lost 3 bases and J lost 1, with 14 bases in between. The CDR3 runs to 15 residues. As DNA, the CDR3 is TGCAGCGTTGAGGGGGGCGAGGGTGGCACAGATACGCAGTATTTT. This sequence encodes CSVEGGEGGTDTQYF.

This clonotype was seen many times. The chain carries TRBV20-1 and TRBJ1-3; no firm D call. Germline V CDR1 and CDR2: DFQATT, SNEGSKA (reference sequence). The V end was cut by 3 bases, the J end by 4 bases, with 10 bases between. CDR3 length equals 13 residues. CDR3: CSAREGNGNTIYF. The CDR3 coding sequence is TGCAGTGCTAGGGAAGGGAACGGAAACACCATATATTTT.

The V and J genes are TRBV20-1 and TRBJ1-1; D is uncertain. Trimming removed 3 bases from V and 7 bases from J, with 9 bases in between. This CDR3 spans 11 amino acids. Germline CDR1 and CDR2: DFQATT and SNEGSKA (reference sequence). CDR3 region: CSASDRSEAFF. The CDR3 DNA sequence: TGCAGTGCTAGTGATAGGAGTGAAGCTTTCTTT.

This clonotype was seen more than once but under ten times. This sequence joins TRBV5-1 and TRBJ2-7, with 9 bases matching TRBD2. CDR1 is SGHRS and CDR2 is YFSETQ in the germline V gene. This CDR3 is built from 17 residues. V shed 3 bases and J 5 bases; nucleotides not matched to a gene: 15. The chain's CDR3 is CASSSFGSAGGPNEQYF. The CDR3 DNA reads TGCGCCAGCAGCTCCTTCGGGTCTGCGGGAGGGCCAAACGAGCAGTACTTC.

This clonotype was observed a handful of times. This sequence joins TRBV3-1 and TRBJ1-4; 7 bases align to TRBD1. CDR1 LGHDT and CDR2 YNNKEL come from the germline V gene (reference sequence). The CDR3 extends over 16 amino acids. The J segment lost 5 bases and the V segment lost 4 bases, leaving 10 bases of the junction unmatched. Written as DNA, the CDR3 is TGTGCCAGCAGCCCCCGGGGGGCAGGGGGGAATGAAAAACTGTTTTTT. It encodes CASSPRGAGGNEKLFF. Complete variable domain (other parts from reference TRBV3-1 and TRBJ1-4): DTAVSQTPKYLVTQMGNDKSIKCEQNLGHDTMYWYKQDSKKFLKIMFSYNNKELIINETVPNRFSPKSPDKAHLNLHINSLELGDSAVYFCASSPRGAGGNEKLFFGSGTQLSVL.

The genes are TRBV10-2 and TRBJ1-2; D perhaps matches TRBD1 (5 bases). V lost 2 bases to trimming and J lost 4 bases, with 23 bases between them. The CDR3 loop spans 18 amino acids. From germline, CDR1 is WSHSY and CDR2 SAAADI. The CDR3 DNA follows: TGCGCCAGCAGTGAGAAGTTTCGGTCGGGACTGGCGTTCTATGGCTACACCTTC. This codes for CASSEKFRSGLAFYGYTF.

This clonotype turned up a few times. The DNA of the CDR3 is TGCAGTGCTAGAGGACTATACAGGGGAACTTCCTACGAGCAGTACGTC. Amino acid sequence: CSARGLYRGTSYEQYV. The J gene is TRBJ2-7, the V gene TRBV20-1; 7 bases are shared with TRBD1. V shed 1 base, J shed 1 base, and the junction held 10 bases outside the gene matches. CDR1 and CDR2 from the germline V gene are DFQATT and SNEGSKA (reference sequence). The CDR3 is 16 amino acids.

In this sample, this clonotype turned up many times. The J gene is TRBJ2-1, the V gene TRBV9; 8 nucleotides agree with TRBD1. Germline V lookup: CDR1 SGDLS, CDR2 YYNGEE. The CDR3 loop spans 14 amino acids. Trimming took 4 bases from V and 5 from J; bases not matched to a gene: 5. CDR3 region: CASSPWTGHNEQFF. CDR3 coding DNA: TGTGCCAGCAGCCCGTGGACAGGGCACAATGAGCAGTTCTTC.